A single sample gave rise to the 26 T cell receptor beta chains below, sequenced in a study of T cells after yellow fever vaccination. TCRdb re-called the 5' RACE reads through MiXCR, storing one row per CDR3 protein. Of just under 600,000 distinct CDR3 sequences listed, approximately 12% are singletons. This specimen consisted of PBMCs, obtained on the day of the yellow fever booster vaccination. The source of these receptors is a young man who received the YFV17D yellow fever vaccine.

This clonotype appeared many times. This chain connects TRBV7-2 to TRBJ1-1, with D perhaps TRBD1 (6 bases). Between the trimmed V and J ends, which lost 0 bases and 1 base, there was a span of 6 bases. The CDR3 covers 14 residues. CDR1 SGHTA and CDR2 FQGNSA come from the germline V gene. The CDR3 loop reads CASSLAGQNTEAFF. The CDR3 DNA sequence: TGTGCCAGCAGCTTAGCGGGACAGAACACTGAAGCTTTCTTT.

There are a few counts of this clonotype. V is TRBV5-8 and J is TRBJ2-7; no definite D call. Germline V gene data show CDR1 as SGHTS and CDR2 as YDEGEE. The CDR3 covers 12 residues. Trimming shortened V by 6 bases and J by 1 base, and 8 bases separated the two germline ends. DNA of the CDR3: TGTGCCAGCACATCATTTTCCTACGAGCAGTACTTC. Translation: CASTSFSYEQYF.

The chain recombines TRBV4-2 with TRBJ2-5, with D tentatively TRBD2 (6 bases). The CDR3 is made up of 14 amino acids. Trimming shortened V by 4 bases and J by 7 bases, and 16 bases separated the two germline ends. Per germline, CDR1 LGHNA and CDR2 YNFKEQ. CDR3 DNA: TGTGCCAGCAGCCCTACCCAGCGGGTGGTGACCCAGTACTTC. It specifies CASSPTQRVVTQYF.

At least ten counts were recorded for this clonotype. The rearrangement links TRBV3-1 to TRBJ1-3; no reliable D call. Trimming left V 1 base short and J 0 bases short, with 7 bases between. Germline V gene sequence: CDR1 LGHDT, CDR2 YNNKEL (reference sequence). The CDR3 contains 15 residues. The CDR3 is CASSQGMLSGNTIYF. As DNA, the CDR3 is TGTGCCAGCAGCCAAGGCATGCTCTCTGGAAACACCATATATTTT.

The CDR3 reads CASSPPSRNSYEQYF. The CDR3 nucleotides read TGTGCCAGCTCACCACCGAGCAGAAACTCCTACGAGCAGTACTTC. The rearrangement joins TRBV18 to TRBJ2-7; no reliable D call. Per germline, CDR1 KGHSH and CDR2 LQKENI. V was trimmed by 0 bases and J by 0 bases, leaving 9 bases between them. This CDR3 contains 15 residues.

There are a few counts of this clonotype. The gene calls are TRBV27 and TRBJ2-1; no clear D gene. CDR3 length equals 16 residues. V was shortened by 1 base and J by 1 base, with 11 bases between the two germline ends. The germline V gene has CDR1 MNHEY and CDR2 SMNVEV (reference sequence). Here the CDR3 reads CASSLLAIGSYNEQFF. The CDR3 nucleotides read TGTGCCAGCAGTTTATTGGCGATAGGATCCTACAATGAGCAGTTCTTC.

This sequence joins TRBV3-1 and TRBJ2-5, with 10 bases matching TRBD1. V shed 4 bases, J shed 5 bases, and the junction held 7 bases outside the gene matches. The CDR3 extends over 15 amino acids. The germline gives CDR1 LGHDT, CDR2 YNNKEL (reference sequence). In DNA, the CDR3 is TGTGCCAGCAGCCCAGGACAGGGGGGAGTGGAGACCCAGTACTTC. This sequence encodes CASSPGQGGVETQYF.

This chain connects TRBV4-3 to TRBJ2-4; no clear D gene. CDR3 length: 15 residues. Trimming pared 0 bases from V and 8 bases from J, leaving 14 bases between. Germline CDR1 is LGHNA and CDR2 is YSLEER. The CDR3 spells CASSQEAAQGDIQYF. The CDR3 nucleotides read TGCGCCAGCAGCCAAGAGGCGGCCCAAGGAGACATTCAGTACTTC.

This clonotype was seen only a few times. This chain links TRBV20-1 with TRBJ2-5, with TRBD1 identical over 8 bases. V lost 6 bases to trimming and J lost 7 bases; unmatched junction nucleotides: 16. There are 15 residues in the CDR3. Looked up from germline, CDR1 is DFQATT and CDR2 is SNEGSKA (reference sequence). Written as DNA, the CDR3 is TGCAGTGCCCCTGGCGCGACAGGGGTCAAAGGGACCCAGTACTTC. Translating gives CSAPGATGVKGTQYF.

The CDR3 DNA is TGCAGTGCTATCCAAACGGGACTAGCGGAGTATTTT. This codes for CSAIQTGLAEYF. The V and J genes are TRBV20-1 and TRBJ2-3; TRBD2 matches 11 bases. The length of the CDR3 is 12 residues. V shed 4 bases and J 13 bases; nucleotides not matched to a gene: 7. Germline V CDR1 and CDR2: DFQATT, SNEGSKA (reference sequence).

In its sample, this clonotype was seen a few times. This chain links TRBV7-8 with TRBJ2-6, with 11 bases fitting TRBD1. The CDR3 covers 20 residues. The germline gives CDR1 SGHVS, CDR2 FQNEAQ. The J segment lost 0 bases and the V segment lost 1 base, leaving 8 bases of the junction unmatched. CDR3 residues: CASSLGDRGKYFSGANVLTF. CDR3 in DNA: TGTGCCAGCAGCTTAGGGGACAGGGGGAAATATTTCTCTGGGGCCAACGTCCTGACTTTC.

The rearrangement joins TRBV5-1 to TRBJ1-2, with D maybe TRBD1 (6 bases). The germline V and J ends were trimmed by 5 bases and 3 bases, with 17 bases remaining between them. Germline-derived CDR1 and CDR2 are SGHRS and YFSETQ. The CDR3 contains 15 residues. The CDR3 DNA follows: TGCGCCAGCAGGTCAACAGGGTTGGAGGACTATGGCTACACCTTC. Protein product: CASRSTGLEDYGYTF.

The chain combines TRBV11-2 with TRBJ2-3, with D tentatively TRBD2 (6 bases). The CDR3 covers 15 residues. Trimming removed 2 bases at V and 1 base at J, with 10 bases between. CDR1 is SGHAT and CDR2 is FQNNGV in the germline V gene. The CDR3 DNA follows: TGTGCCAGCAGCTTATACGGGACTGGCACAGATACGCAGTATTTT. Its protein product is CASSLYGTGTDTQYF.

Written as DNA, the CDR3 is TGTGCCACGGCACCGCTGGGGACCCATATGGAGCAGTACTTC. Protein: CATAPLGTHMEQYF. The V gene is TRBV6-2 or TRBV6-3, the J gene TRBJ2-7; D is possibly TRBD1 or TRBD2 (5 bases each). CDR1 and CDR2 from the germline V gene are MNHEY and SVGEGT. This CDR3 contains 14 residues. V gave up 10 bases and J gave up 7 bases, with 23 bases separating them.

V is TRBV12-3 or TRBV12-4 and J is TRBJ2-5, with D perhaps given as TRBD1 or TRBD2 (5 bases each). The ends were cut back, 8 bases at V and 7 bases at J, with 20 bases in the middle. The CDR3 has 14 residues. This chain's CDR3 is CASRTGTADGTQYF. In DNA form, the CDR3 reads TGTGCCAGCCGAACCGGGACGGCGGATGGGACCCAGTACTTC.

This clonotype was observed a handful of times. The rearrangement links TRBV7-2 to TRBJ2-7; D is perhaps TRBD2 (6 bases). V was shortened by 1 base and J by 2 bases, with 15 bases between the two germline ends. Germline CDR1 SGHTA, CDR2 FQGNSA. There are 16 residues in the CDR3. This CDR3 is CASSLVPAGSTYEQYF. DNA for the CDR3: TGTGCCAGCAGCTTAGTCCCAGCGGGTTCCACCTACGAGCAGTACTTC.

The chain is built from TRBV19 and TRBJ2-2; maybe TRBD2 (6 bases). The length of the CDR3 is 18 residues. With 6 bases removed from V and 0 bases from J, the gap between germline ends came to 20 bases. CDR1 is LNHDA and CDR2 is SQIVND in the germline V gene (reference sequence). The CDR3 bases are TGTGCCAGTAGCGCCGGGGGTCGGTGGCTGTCGAACACCGGGGAGCTGTTTTTT. This sequence encodes CASSAGGRWLSNTGELFF. The entire variable domain, with the rest obtained from reference TRBV19 and TRBJ2-2, is as follows: DGGITQSPKYLFRKEGQNVTLSCEQNLNHDAMYWYRQDPGQGLRLIYYSQIVNDFQKGDIAEGYSVSREKKESFPLTVTSAQKNPTAFYLCASSAGGRWLSNTGELFFGEGSRLTVL.

The chain has TRBV5-6 and TRBJ2-7, with no clear D. Germline lookup yields CDR1 SGHDT and CDR2 YYEEEE. V lost 4 bases and J lost 6, with 17 bases in between. The CDR3 runs 14 residues. The CDR3 nucleotides read TGTGCCAGCAGCCCGCTAAGGACCCCAGGCGAGCAGTACTTC. It encodes CASSPLRTPGEQYF.

This clonotype was counted between two and nine times. The CDR3 nucleotides read TGTGCCAGCAGTTACTCGAGAGGGGGTGAAGCTTTCTTT. Protein: CASSYSRGGEAFF. The chain links TRBV6-5 to TRBJ1-1, with D possibly being TRBD1 (6 bases). Deletions cut 0 bases from V and 7 bases from J, with 9 bases between. The CDR3 extends over 13 amino acids. The germline V gene has CDR1 MNHEY and CDR2 SVGAGI.

This clonotype has more than one count but fewer than ten. The V and J genes are TRBV6-1 and TRBJ2-6; D perhaps matches TRBD1 (6 bases). Trimming left V 7 bases short and J 0 bases short, with 22 bases between. This CDR3 has 19 amino acids. Germline V gives CDR1 MNHNS, CDR2 SASEGT. DNA of the CDR3: TGTGCCAGCAAGCCGGACAGAAAAGGACCTAGCTCTGGGGCCAACGTCCTGACTTTC. This encodes CASKPDRKGPSSGANVLTF.

V gene TRBV7-2 combines with J gene TRBJ2-4; D possibly corresponds to TRBD2 (6 bases). The V end lost 5 bases, the J end lost 4 bases, and 12 bases lay between the germline ends. The CDR3 is 14 amino acids. Germline V gives CDR1 SGHTA, CDR2 FQGNSA. The CDR3 reads CASSPGGVKNIQYF. The CDR3, as DNA: TGTGCCAGCAGCCCTGGCGGGGTAAAAAACATTCAGTACTTC.

The chain carries TRBV20-1 and TRBJ2-2; D may be TRBD1 (5 bases). Germline CDR1 DFQATT, CDR2 SNEGSKA (reference sequence). CDR3 size: 13 residues. Trimming stripped 3 bases from V and 3 bases from J, with 8 bases between. The DNA for the CDR3 is TGCAGTGCTAGGACAGTGGACACCGGGGAGCTGTTTTTT. Its protein is CSARTVDTGELFF.

The chain combines TRBV20-1 with TRBJ2-5, with TRBD2 matching over 9 bases. Germline V gene lookup returns CDR1 DFQATT and CDR2 SNEGSKA (reference sequence). The CDR3 spans 13 residues. Trimming removed 8 bases from V and 5 bases from J; junction bases left unmatched: 9. The CDR3 nucleotides read TGCAGTAGCCGGCGGGAGGGGAGGGAGACCCAGTACTTC. This gives the protein CSSRREGRETQYF.

This clonotype was picked up a small number of times. The genes are TRBV28 and TRBJ2-7, with 7 positions matching TRBD2. The junction had 4 bases not matched to a gene; V was cut back by 8 bases and J by 3 bases. The V gene's germline CDR1 is MDHEN and CDR2 SYDVKM. CDR3 length equals 12 residues. The CDR3 DNA sequence: TGTGCCAGCGCGACTAGCTTCTACGAGCAGTACTTC. This gives the protein CASATSFYEQYF.

This clonotype was recorded once. This sequence joins TRBV20-1 and TRBJ2-3; 7 bases fit TRBD1. This CDR3 spans 15 amino acids. Germline V gene data show CDR1 as DFQATT and CDR2 as SNEGSKA (reference sequence). V lost 3 bases and J lost 2; bases outside the gene matches: 8. The CDR3 DNA follows: TGCAGTGCTAGCGACGAGGGGGCTTACACAGATACGCAGTATTTT. Protein sequence: CSASDEGAYTDTQYF.

This clonotype occurred a few times. V gene TRBV20-1 combines with J gene TRBJ2-7; TRBD2 matches 10 bases. CDR3 length: 13 residues. Germline V CDR1 and CDR2: DFQATT, SNEGSKA (reference sequence). The CDR3 sequence is CSGQAGGTYEQYF. DNA of the CDR3: TGCAGCGGGCAAGCGGGAGGGACCTACGAGCAGTACTTC.